The entry below gives a single T cell receptor (beta chain) sequence along with its context. The antigen is undetermined. This entry is derived from a study of somatic mutations in cytotoxic T cells in rheumatoid arthritis. TCRdb keeps only in-frame clones here, not all; method: immunoSEQ multiplex PCR. This sample carries approximately 13,000 clones, roughly 80% of them seen once, and the ten largest clones take 22%. Broader study findings: There was no knowledge of the antigen targets of the expanded CD8+ clones. The largest CD8+ clone made up over 20% of CD8+ cells in about an eighth of the roughly 60 patients. A significant difference in CD8+ T-cell clonality was not found between rheumatoid arthritis patients and age-matched healthy controls.

This CDR3 contains 12 residues. Trimming removed 2 bases at V and 7 bases at J, with 7 bases between. Germline CDR1 and CDR2: MNHEY and SVGAGI. This rearrangement joins TRBV6-5 to TRBJ2-3; no firm D call. The origin of this receptor is an adult with rheumatoid arthritis. Sequences were obtained from CD8+ T cells sorted from blood. This chain's CDR3 is CASSYPGNTQYF. Here the CDR3 DNA reads TGTGCCAGCAGTTACCCTGGAAATACGCAGTATTTT.